The 2 T cell receptor beta chains in this list originate from one sample, sequenced in a study of blood T cell repertoires in COVID-19. TCRdb keeps only in-frame clones here, not all; method: immunoSEQ multiplex PCR. The sample has 200,000 to 250,000 clones, approximately 90% seen once. The sequenced material came from PBMCs or T cells enriched from blood (not recorded which). These receptors originate from a man aged 45 to 65 who had been exposed to COVID-19.

This clone was seen once. This chain connects TRBV2 to TRBJ2-1, with TRBD2 identical over 13 bases. Germline assignment: CDR1 SNHLY and CDR2 FYNNEI. This CDR3 spans 16 amino acids. The J segment lost 3 bases and the V segment lost 4 bases, leaving 3 bases of the junction unmatched. CDR3: CASSGRLAGGYNEQFF. In DNA form, the CDR3 reads TGTGCCAGCAGTGGAAGACTAGCGGGGGGCTACAATGAGCAGTTCTTC. Full variable domain (remainder filled in from reference TRBV2 and TRBJ2-1): EPEVTQTPSHQVTQMGQEVILRCVPISNHLYFYWYRQILGQKVEFLVSFYNNEISEKSEIFDDQFSVERPDGSNFTLKIRSTKLEDSAMYFCASSGRLAGGYNEQFFGPGTRLTVL.

This clone showed up just once. This chain uses TRBV5-1 with TRBJ2-3, with 7 bases identical to TRBD1. The V and J ends lost 5 bases and 4 bases, in that order; junction bases with no gene match: 4. CDR1 is SGHRS and CDR2 is YFSETQ in the germline V gene. This CDR3 is built from 13 residues. CDR3 loop: CASRNRGADTQYF. The CDR3 nucleotides read TGCGCCAGCAGGAACAGGGGTGCAGATACGCAGTATTTT. The full variable domain, in which reference TRBV5-1 and TRBJ2-3 provide the parts outside the CDR3, is KAGVTQTPRYLIKTRGQQVTLSCSPISGHRSVSWYQQTPGQGLQFLFEYFSETQRNKGNFPGRFSGRQFSNSRSEMNVSTLELGDSALYLCASRNRGADTQYFGPGTRLTVL.